This T cell receptor (beta chain) was retrieved from a study of T cells in Graves' hyperthyroidism and ophthalmopathy. RNA transcripts were the template for amplifying TCR beta CDR3 regions. RT-PCR in the first round (using the HTBI primer set) targeted the TCR CDR3. TCRdb independently ran MiXCR on the multiplex PCR reads; one entry per CDR3 protein. In the table there are 600,000 or so distinct CDR3 sequences, roughly 15% of which are singletons. This clonotype was seen a few times. This clonotype originated in a woman aged 50 to 60 with Graves' ophthalmopathy. The sample was blood.

This chain's CDR3 is CASSYDLTQANYGYTF. In nucleotides, the CDR3 is TGTGCCAGCAGTTACGATTTAACTCAAGCTAACTATGGCTACACCTTC. The V gene is TRBV6-5, the J gene TRBJ1-2; D gene unclear. Germline values: CDR1 MNHEY, CDR2 SVGAGI. The CDR3 runs 16 residues. V shed 2 bases and J shed 0 bases, with 13 bases lying between them.